This TCR beta chain was captured by sequencing in a study of cytomegalovirus exposure and HLA in healthy donors. Broader study findings: In a later analysis, at a false discovery rate of 0.05, over 15,000 TCR beta sequences were associated with HLA alleles. Several of the most significant clusters appeared, in a later analysis, to be linked to common viral pathogens. Three CMV-associated chains proved CMV antigen-specific in vitro. Later work showed greater clonal expansion in HLA-associated TCR beta chains than in equally common others.

The PCR made use of 60 Vbeta and 13 Jbeta primers. Some clones are missing from TCRdb's copy, which holds only in-frame ones; the method was immunoSEQ multiplex PCR. The sample gives about 220,000 clones, roughly 79% of which show up once; about 2% is in the top ten. Turning to this clone: The antigen is unknown.

This CDR3 has 15 residues. V was pared by 2 bases and J by 5 bases, with 14 bases between. Germline loops: CDR1 SGDLS, CDR2 YYNGEE. This receptor was identified in a male donor in good health and CMV-seronegative. The material sequenced was PBMCs. The V and J genes are TRBV9 and TRBJ2-1; TRBD2 is a possible D gene (5 bases). CDR3 nucleotide sequence: TGTGCCAGCAGCGTTAGTTCTGGACTGCACAATGAGCAGTTCTTC. Its protein is CASSVSSGLHNEQFF.